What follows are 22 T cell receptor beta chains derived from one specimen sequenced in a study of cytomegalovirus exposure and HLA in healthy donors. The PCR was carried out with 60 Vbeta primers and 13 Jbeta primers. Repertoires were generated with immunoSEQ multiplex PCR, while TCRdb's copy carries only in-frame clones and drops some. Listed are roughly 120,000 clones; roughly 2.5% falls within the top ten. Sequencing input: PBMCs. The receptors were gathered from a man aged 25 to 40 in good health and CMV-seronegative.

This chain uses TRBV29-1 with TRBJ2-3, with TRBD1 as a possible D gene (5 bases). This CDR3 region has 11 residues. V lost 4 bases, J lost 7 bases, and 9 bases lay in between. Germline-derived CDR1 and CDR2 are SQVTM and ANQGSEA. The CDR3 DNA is TGCAGCGTTGTTTCAGGGTATACGCAGTATTTT. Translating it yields CSVVSGYTQYF.

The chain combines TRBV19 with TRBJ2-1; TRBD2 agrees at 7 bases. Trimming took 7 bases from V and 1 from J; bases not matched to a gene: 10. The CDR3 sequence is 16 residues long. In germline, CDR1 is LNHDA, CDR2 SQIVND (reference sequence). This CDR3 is CASMGGVRGSYNEQFF. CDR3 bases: TGTGCCAGTATGGGGGGGGTACGTGGATCCTACAATGAGCAGTTCTTC. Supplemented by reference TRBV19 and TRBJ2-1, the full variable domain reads DGGITQSPKYLFRKEGQNVTLSCEQNLNHDAMYWYRQDPGQGLRLIYYSQIVNDFQKGDIAEGYSVSREKKESFPLTVTSAQKNPTAFYLCASMGGVRGSYNEQFFGPGTRLTVL.

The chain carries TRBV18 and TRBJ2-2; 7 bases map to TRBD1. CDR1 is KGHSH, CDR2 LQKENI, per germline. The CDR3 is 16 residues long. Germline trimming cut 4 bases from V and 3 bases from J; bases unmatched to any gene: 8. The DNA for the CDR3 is TGTGCCAGCTCACTTCCGGGACAGAGGGACACCGGGGAGCTGTTTTTT. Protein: CASSLPGQRDTGELFF.

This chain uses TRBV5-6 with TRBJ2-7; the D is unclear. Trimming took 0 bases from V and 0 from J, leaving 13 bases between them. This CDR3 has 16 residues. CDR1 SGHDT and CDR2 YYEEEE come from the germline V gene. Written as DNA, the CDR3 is TGTGCCAGCAGCTTGGCTGCAGGTTCGAGCTCCTACGAGCAGTACTTC. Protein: CASSLAAGSSSYEQYF. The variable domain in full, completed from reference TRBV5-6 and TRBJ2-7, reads DAGVTQSPTHLIKTRGQQVTLRCSPKSGHDTVSWYQQALGQGPQFIFQYYEEEERQRGNFPDRFSGHQFPNYSSELNVNALLLGDSALYLCASSLAAGSSSYEQYFGPGTRLTVT.

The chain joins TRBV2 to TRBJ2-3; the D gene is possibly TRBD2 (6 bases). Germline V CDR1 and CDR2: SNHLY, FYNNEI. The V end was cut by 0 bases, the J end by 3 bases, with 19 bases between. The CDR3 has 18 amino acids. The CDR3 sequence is CASSEAFSRLGLTDTQYF. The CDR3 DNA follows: TGTGCCAGCAGTGAAGCGTTCTCGAGACTAGGACTGACAGATACGCAGTATTTT.

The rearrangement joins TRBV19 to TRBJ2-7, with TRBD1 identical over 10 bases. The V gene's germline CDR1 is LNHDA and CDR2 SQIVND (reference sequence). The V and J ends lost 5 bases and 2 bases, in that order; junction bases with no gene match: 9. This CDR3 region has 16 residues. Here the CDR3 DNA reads TGTGCCAGTAGTCCAGACGGGACAGGGGTACCCTACGAGCAGTACTTC. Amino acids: CASSPDGTGVPYEQYF.

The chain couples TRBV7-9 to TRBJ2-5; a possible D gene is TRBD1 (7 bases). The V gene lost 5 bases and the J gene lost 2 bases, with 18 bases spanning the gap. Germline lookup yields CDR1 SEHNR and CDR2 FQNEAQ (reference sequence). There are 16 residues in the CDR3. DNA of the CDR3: TGTGCCAGCAGCCCAGGGGGGTGGACAGCTCAAGAGACCCAGTACTTC. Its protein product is CASSPGGWTAQETQYF.

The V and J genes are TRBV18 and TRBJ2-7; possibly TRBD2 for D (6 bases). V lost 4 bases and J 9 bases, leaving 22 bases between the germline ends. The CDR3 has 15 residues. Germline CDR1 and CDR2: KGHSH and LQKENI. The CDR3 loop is CASSQSTGALNGQYF. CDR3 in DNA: TGTGCCAGCTCACAATCGACGGGAGCATTAAACGGGCAGTACTTC.

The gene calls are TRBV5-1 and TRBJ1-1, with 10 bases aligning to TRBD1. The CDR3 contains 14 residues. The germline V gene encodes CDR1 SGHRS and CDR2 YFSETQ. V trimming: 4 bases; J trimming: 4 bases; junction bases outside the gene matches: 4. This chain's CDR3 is CASSVGQGGTEAFF. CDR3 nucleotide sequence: TGCGCCAGCAGCGTAGGACAGGGGGGCACTGAAGCTTTCTTT.

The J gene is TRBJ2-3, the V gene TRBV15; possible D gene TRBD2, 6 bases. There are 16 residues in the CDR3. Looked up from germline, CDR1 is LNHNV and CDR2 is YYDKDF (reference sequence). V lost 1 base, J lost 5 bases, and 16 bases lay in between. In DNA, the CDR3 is TGTGCCACCAGCAGAGTCGCGGGGCCCGGGGGAGATACGCAGTATTTT. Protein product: CATSRVAGPGGDTQYF.

CDR3 region: CATRGGPNEKLFF. CDR3 nucleotides: TGTGCCACCAGGGGGGGGCCCAATGAAAAACTGTTTTTT. The chain has TRBV10-3 and TRBJ1-4; 7 bases are a match to TRBD1. From germline, CDR1 is ENHRY and CDR2 SYGVKD. This CDR3 is built from 13 residues. The V and J ends lost 10 bases and 5 bases, in that order; junction bases with no gene match: 7.

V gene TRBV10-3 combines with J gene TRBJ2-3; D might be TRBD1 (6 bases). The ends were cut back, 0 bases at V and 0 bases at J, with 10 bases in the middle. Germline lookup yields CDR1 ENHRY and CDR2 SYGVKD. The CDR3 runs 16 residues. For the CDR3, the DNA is TGTGCCATCAGTGAGTCGACAGGCCCTAGCACAGATACGCAGTATTTT. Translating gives CAISESTGPSTDTQYF.

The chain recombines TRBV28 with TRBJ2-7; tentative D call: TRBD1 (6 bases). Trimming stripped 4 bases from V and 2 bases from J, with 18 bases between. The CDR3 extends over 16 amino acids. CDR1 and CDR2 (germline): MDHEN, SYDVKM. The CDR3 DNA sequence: TGTGCCAGCAGTTCCCTTGGGGGCACAATACCCTACGAGCAGTACTTC. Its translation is CASSSLGGTIPYEQYF.

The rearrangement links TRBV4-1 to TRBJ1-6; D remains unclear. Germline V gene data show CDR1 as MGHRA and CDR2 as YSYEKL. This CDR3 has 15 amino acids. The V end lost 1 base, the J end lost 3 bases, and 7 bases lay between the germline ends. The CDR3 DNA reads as TGCGCCAGCAGCCAAGGTCGGGGCTATAATTCACCCCTCCACTTT. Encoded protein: CASSQGRGYNSPLHF.

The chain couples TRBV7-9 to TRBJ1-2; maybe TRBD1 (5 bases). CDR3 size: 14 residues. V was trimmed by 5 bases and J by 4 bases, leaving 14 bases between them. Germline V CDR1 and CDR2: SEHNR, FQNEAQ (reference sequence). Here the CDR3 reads CASSTGLPGYGYTF. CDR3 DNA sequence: TGTGCCAGCAGCACGGGACTACCAGGCTATGGCTACACCTTC. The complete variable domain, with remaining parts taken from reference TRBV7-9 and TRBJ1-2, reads DTGVSQNPRHKITKRGQNVTFRCDPISEHNRLYWYRQTLGQGPEFLTYFQNEAQLEKSRLLSDRFSAERPKGSFSTLEIQRTEQGDSAMYLCASSTGLPGYGYTFGSGTRLTVV.

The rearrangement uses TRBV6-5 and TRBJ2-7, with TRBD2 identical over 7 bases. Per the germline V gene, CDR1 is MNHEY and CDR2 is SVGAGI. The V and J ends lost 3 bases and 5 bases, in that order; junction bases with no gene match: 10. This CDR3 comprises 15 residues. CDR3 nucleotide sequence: TGTGCCAGCAGTTATTCGGGGGACTACATGGACGAGCAGTACTTC. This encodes CASSYSGDYMDEQYF.

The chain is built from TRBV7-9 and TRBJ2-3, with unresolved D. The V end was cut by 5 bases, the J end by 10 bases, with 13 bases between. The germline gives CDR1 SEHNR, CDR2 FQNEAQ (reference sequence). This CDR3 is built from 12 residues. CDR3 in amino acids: CASSSDSPPQYF. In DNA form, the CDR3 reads TGTGCCAGCAGCAGTGACTCCCCTCCGCAGTATTTT.

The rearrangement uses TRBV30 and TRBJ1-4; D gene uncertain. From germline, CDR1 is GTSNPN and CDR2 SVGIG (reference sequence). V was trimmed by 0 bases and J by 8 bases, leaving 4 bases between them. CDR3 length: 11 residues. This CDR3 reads CAWSVAEKLFF. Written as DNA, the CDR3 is TGTGCCTGGAGTGTTGCGGAAAAACTGTTTTTT.

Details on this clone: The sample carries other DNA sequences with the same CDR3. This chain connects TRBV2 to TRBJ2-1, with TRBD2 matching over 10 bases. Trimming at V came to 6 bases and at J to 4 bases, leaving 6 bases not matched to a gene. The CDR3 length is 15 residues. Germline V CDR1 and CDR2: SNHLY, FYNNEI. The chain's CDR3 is CASSERTSGYNEQFF. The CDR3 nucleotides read TGTGCCAGCAGCGAAAGGACTAGCGGTTACAATGAGCAGTTCTTC.

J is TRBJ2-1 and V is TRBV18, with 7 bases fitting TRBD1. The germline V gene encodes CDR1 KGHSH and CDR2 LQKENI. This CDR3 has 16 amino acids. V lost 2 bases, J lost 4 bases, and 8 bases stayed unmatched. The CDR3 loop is CASSPTTGEMYNEQFF. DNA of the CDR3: TGTGCCAGCTCACCAACCACAGGGGAAATGTACAATGAGCAGTTCTTC.

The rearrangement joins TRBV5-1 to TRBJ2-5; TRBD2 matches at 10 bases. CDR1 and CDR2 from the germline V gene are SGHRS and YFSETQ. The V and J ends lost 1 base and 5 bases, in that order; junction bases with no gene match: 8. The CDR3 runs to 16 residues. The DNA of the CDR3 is TGCGCCAGCAGCTTGCGGCTAGCGGGAGCGGGGGAGACCCAGTACTTC. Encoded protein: CASSLRLAGAGETQYF. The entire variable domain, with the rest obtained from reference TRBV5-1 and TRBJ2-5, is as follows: KAGVTQTPRYLIKTRGQQVTLSCSPISGHRSVSWYQQTPGQGLQFLFEYFSETQRNKGNFPGRFSGRQFSNSRSEMNVSTLELGDSALYLCASSLRLAGAGETQYFGPGTRLLVL.

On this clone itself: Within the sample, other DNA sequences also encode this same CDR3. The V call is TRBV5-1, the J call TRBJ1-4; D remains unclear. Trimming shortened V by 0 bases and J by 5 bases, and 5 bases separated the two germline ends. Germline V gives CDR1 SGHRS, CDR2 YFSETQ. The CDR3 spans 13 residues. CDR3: CASSLGQNEKLFF. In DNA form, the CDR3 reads TGCGCCAGCAGCTTGGGCCAGAATGAAAAACTGTTTTTT.